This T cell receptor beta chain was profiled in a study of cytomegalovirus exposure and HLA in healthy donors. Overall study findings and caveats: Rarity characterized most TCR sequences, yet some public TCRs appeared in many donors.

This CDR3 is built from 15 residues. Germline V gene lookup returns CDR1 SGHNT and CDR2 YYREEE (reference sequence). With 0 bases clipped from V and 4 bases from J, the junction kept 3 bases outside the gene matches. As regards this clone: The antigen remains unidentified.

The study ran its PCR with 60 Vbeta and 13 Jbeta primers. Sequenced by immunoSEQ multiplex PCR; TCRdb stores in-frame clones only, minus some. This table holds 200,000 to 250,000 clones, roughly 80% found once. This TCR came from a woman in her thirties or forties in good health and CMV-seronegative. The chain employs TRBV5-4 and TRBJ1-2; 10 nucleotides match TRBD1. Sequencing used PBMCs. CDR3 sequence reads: CASSLGTGGLYGYTF. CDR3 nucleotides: TGTGCCAGCAGCTTGGGGACAGGGGGTCTCTATGGCTACACCTTC.